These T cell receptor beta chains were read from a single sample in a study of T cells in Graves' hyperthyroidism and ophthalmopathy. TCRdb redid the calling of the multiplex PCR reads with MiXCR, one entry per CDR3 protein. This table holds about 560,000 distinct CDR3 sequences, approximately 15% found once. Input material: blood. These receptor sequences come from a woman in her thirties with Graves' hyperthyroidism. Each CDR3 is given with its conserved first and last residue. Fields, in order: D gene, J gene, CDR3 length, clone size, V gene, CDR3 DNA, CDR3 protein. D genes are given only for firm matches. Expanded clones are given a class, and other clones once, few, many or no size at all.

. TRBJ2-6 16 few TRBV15 TGTGCCACCAGCAGATCCAGGTCCTCTGGGGCCAACGTCCTGACTTTC CATSRSRSSGANVLTF
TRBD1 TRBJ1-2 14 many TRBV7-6 TGTGCCAGCAGCATGACAGGGGGCTATGATGGCTACACCTTC CASSMTGGYDGYTF
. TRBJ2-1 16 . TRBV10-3 TGTGCCATCAGTGAGGAGGCGGGTACCTTTTCTGGTGAGCAGTTCTTC CAISEEAGTFSGEQFF
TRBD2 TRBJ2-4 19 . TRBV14 TGTGCCAGCAGCCAAACGACGTGGGGGGGACTAGTGGCCAAAAACATTCAGTACTTC CASSQTTWGGLVAKNIQYF
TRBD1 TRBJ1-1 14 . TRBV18 TGTGCCAGCTCACGAACGGACAGGGACACTGAAGCTTTCTTT CASSRTDRDTEAFF
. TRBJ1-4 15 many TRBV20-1 TGCAGTGCTAGAGCCCTCAAGGGATGGGATGAAAAACTGTTTTTT CSARALKGWDEKLFF
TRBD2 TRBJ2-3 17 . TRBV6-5 TGTGCCAGCAGTTACCAAGGGACTAGCGGGATGGGAGATACGCAGTATTTT CASSYQGTSGMGDTQYF
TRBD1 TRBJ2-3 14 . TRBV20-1 TGCAGTGGAATGGGGGACAGGGGGCCAGATACGCAGTATTTT CSGMGDRGPDTQYF
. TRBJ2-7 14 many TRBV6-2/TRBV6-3 TGTGCCAGCAGCCCACACCCACAGACCTACGAGCAGTACTTC CASSPHPQTYEQYF
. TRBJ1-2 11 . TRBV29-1 TGCAGCGTTTCAGGGAGTGATGGCTACACCTTC CSVSGSDGYTF
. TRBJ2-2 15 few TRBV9 TGTGCCAGCAGCGTTAGAGCCATAAACACCGGGGAGCTGTTTTTT CASSVRAINTGELFF
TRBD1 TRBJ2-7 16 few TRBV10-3 TGTGCCATCAGTGACCGGGACAGGGGGGAACCCTACGAGCAGTACTTC CAISDRDRGEPYEQYF
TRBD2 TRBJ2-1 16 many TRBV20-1 TGCAGTGCCCAAGGCCTCCAGCGGGGGGCCTACAATGAGCAGTTCTTC CSAQGLQRGAYNEQFF
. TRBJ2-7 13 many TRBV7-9 TGTGCCAGCAGCCCGGAAGGACGGGTCGAGCAGTACTTC CASSPEGRVEQYF
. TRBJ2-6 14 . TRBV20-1 TGCAGTGCTAGGCAAAAACCCGGGGCCAACGTCCTGACTTTC CSARQKPGANVLTF
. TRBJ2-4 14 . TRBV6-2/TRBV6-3 TGTGCCAGCAGCCATTCCCAGGGGAAGGGGAAAAAGTACTTC CASSHSQGKGKKYF
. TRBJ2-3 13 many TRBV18 TGTGCCAGCTCACACGATAGCACAGATACGCAGTATTTT CASSHDSTDTQYF
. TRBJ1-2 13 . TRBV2 TGTGCCAGCAGCCTGGCAGGTTTGAGTGGCTACACCTTC CASSLAGLSGYTF
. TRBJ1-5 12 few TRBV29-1 TGCAGCGCCCGGGACGGCGATCAGCCCCAGCATTTT CSARDGDQPQHF
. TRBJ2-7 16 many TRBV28 TGTGCCAGCAGTTTTCCAGGCCCCCTCGCTAGGAGGGAGCAGTACTTC CASSFPGPLARREQYF
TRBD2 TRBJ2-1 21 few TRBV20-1 TGCAGTGCTAGAGCGACTCTCCAGGGACTAGCGGGAGTGTATAATTACAATGAGCAGTTCTTC CSARATLQGLAGVYNYNEQFF
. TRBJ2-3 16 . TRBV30 TGTGCCTGGAGTGTTGGGCCGGAAAGGGCCCCAGATACGCAGTATTTT CAWSVGPERAPDTQYF
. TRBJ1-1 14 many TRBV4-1 TGCGCCAGCAGCCCACCGCGGCCGAACACTGAAGCTTTCTTT CASSPPRPNTEAFF
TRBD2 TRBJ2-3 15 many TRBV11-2 TGTGCCAGCAGCTTTGGCGGGAGGGGTGCAGATACGCAGTATTTT CASSFGGRGADTQYF
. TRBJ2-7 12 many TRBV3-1 TGTGCCAGCAGCGGACCGGTTCTCGAGCAGTACTTC CASSGPVLEQYF
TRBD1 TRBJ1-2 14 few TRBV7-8 TGTGCCAGCAGCTTGACAGGGGCTAATGATGGCTACACCTTC CASSLTGANDGYTF
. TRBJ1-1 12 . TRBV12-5 TGTGCTAGTGGTTTTGAGCCCACGAGAACTTTCTTT CASGFEPTRTFF
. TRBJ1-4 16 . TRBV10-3 TGTGCCATCAGTGACCCGGACCTCACAACTAATGAAAAACTGTTTTTT CAISDPDLTTNEKLFF
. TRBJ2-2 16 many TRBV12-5 TGTGCTAGTGGTCTTCGAAGTAGAGGCCGTGCCGGGGAGCTGTTTTTT CASGLRSRGRAGELFF
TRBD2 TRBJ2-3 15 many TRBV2 TGTGCCAGCAGACTAGCGGGAGATCACACAGATACGCAGTATTTT CASRLAGDHTDTQYF